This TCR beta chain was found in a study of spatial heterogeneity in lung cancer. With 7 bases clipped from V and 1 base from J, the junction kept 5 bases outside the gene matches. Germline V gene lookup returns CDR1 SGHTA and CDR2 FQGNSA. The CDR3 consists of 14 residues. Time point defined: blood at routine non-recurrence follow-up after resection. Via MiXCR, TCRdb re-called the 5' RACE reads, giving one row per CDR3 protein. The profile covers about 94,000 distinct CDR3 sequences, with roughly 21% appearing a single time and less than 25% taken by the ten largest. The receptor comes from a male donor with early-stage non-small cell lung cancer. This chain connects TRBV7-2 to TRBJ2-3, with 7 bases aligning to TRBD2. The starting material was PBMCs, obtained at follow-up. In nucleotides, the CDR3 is TGTGCCAGCAACCCAGGGAGGGGCACAGATACGCAGTATTTT. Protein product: CASNPGRGTDTQYF.